This T cell receptor (beta chain) is from a study of CD8 T cells in Susac syndrome. The study's findings and limits: The study identified around sixteen and five Susac-specific public clones in total CD8+ and CD8+ TEMRA repertoires. In TEMRA cells and active patients, CD8+ clonal expansion in Susac reached its peak.

On this clonotype itself: Antigen: not known.

The CDR3 has 16 residues. The ends were cut back, 0 bases at V and 0 bases at J, with 7 bases in the middle. Per the germline V gene, CDR1 is SGHNT and CDR2 is YYREEE (reference sequence). TEMRA cells were enriched by FACS, while CD8+ and CD4+ T cells were obtained through a negative isolation that was performed magnetically. Roughly 0.45 to 1 ug RNA was reverse transcribed with random hexamers. TCRdb recomputed calls from the immunoSEQ multiplex PCR reads with MiXCR, one row per CDR3 protein. The profile shows approximately 190,000 distinct CDR3 sequences, more than 85% of them singletons. This receptor was obtained from a human donor with Susac syndrome. The chain links TRBV5-4 to TRBJ2-6; D perhaps matches TRBD2 (6 bases). Material for sequencing was CD8+ T cells from PBMCs. CDR3 nucleotides: TGTGCCAGCAGCTTGGGCGGGAACTCTGGGGCCAACGTCCTGACTTTC. Encoded protein: CASSLGGNSGANVLTF.